Shown below are 2 T cell receptor beta chains from a single sample sequenced in a study of OX40 agonist ivuxolimab in advanced cancers. TCRdb's table, derived via immunoSEQ multiplex PCR, lists solely in-frame clones and lacks some. The profile shows about 49,000 clones, over 75% of them singletons. Material: CD4+ or CD8+ T cells sorted from blood, obtained in a trial of the OX40 agonist ivuxolimab. These receptors were collected from an adult with an advanced solid tumor such as melanoma, head and neck, liver or kidney cancer.

This chain links TRBV5-1 with TRBJ1-1, with D possibly being TRBD1 (5 bases). Germline V gene sequence: CDR1 SGHRS, CDR2 YFSETQ. The CDR3 is 14 amino acids. Trimming took 0 bases from V and 2 from J, leaving 8 bases between them. Here the CDR3 reads CASSLAGDNTEAFF. The DNA of the CDR3 is TGCGCCAGCAGCTTGGCCGGGGACAACACTGAAGCTTTCTTT.

The chain links TRBV5-4 to TRBJ2-1; D gene uncertain. The CDR3 runs to 12 residues. V gave up 0 bases and J gave up 11 bases, with 9 bases separating them. Germline loops: CDR1 SGHNT, CDR2 YYREEE (reference sequence). In DNA form, the CDR3 reads TGTGCCAGCAGCTTGGGGTCGAGTAAGCAGTTCTTC. Encoded protein: CASSLGSSKQFF.